The clone carrying this T cell receptor (beta chain) was counted a single time. Antigen specificity is unknown. This sample was taken from a study of cytomegalovirus exposure and HLA in healthy donors. About the study: The roughly 110 validation repertoires matched the roughly 700 first-cohort repertoires in platform, a later analysis reported. Study outcomes and limitations: TCR clusters originating in the first cohort tended to co-occur in the 120 validation repertoires, according to a later analysis. Despite most TCR sequences being rare, some public TCRs occurred in many donors. Through in vitro validation, a few CMV-associated chains were shown to be specific for CMV antigens.

Using immunoSEQ multiplex PCR, the repertoire was profiled, and TCRdb retains in-frame clones only, with some absent. The table lists around 70,000 clones, around 94% of them singletons. The CDR3 contains 17 residues. The germline CDR1 and CDR2 sequences are SGHRS and YFSETQ. V was shortened by 4 bases and J by 8 bases, with 22 bases between the two germline ends. This clonotype originated in a woman younger than 35 in good health and CMV-seropositive. V and J are TRBV5-1 and TRBJ1-6; D gene ambiguous. Sequencing was done on a sample of PBMCs. The CDR3 DNA reads as TGCGCCAGCAGCCCCCGCAGGCTGGTGACCTGGGATTCACCCCTCCACTTT. It is translated as CASSPRRLVTWDSPLHF. Combining the CDR3 with reference TRBV5-1 and TRBJ1-6 gives the whole variable domain KAGVTQTPRYLIKTRGQQVTLSCSPISGHRSVSWYQQTPGQGLQFLFEYFSETQRNKGNFPGRFSGRQFSNSRSEMNVSTLELGDSALYLCASSPRRLVTWDSPLHFGNGTRLTVT.